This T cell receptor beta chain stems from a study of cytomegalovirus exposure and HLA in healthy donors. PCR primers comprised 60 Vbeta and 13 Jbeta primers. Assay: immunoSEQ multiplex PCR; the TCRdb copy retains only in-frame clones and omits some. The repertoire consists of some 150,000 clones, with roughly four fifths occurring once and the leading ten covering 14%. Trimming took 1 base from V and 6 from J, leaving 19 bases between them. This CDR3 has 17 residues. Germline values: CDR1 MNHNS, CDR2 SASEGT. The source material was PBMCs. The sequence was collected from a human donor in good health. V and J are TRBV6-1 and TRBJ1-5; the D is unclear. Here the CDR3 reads CASSEGRTGWAGQPQHF. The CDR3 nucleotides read TGTGCCAGCAGTGAAGGACGTACGGGATGGGCGGGTCAGCCCCAGCATTTT.